Listed here are 27 T cell receptor beta chains from one sample, sequenced in a study of blood T cell repertoires in COVID-19. Some clones are missing from TCRdb's copy, which holds only in-frame ones; the method was immunoSEQ multiplex PCR. The sample consists of a few hundred thousand clones, over 80% of them appearing once. The sequenced sample was peripheral blood. The source of these receptors is a woman aged 45-65 years with active or convalescent COVID-19.

This rearrangement joins TRBV19 to TRBJ2-3; 9 bases fit TRBD1. Germline V gene sequence: CDR1 LNHDA, CDR2 SQIVND (reference sequence). CDR3 length equals 15 residues. After removal of 4 bases from V and 7 bases from J, the junction contained 9 bases not matched to a gene. The CDR3 DNA sequence: TGTGCCAGTAGTACGAGGGACAGGGCGATGTATACGCAGTATTTT. Amino acids: CASSTRDRAMYTQYF.

This clone was observed a handful of times. This chain links TRBV6-4 with TRBJ2-2; 7 nucleotides agree with TRBD2. J gave up 1 base and V 2 bases, and 4 bases lay outside the gene matches. This CDR3 spans 16 amino acids. Germline CDR1 is MRHNA and CDR2 is SNTAGT. The CDR3 DNA sequence: TGTGCCAGCAGTGACACTCCGGGAGGGAACACCGGGGAGCTGTTTTTT. Translation: CASSDTPGGNTGELFF.

The V and J genes are TRBV7-2 and TRBJ1-2; D is uncertain. In germline, CDR1 is SGHTA, CDR2 FQGNSA. V was cut by 0 bases and J by 5 bases, with 13 bases left in between. The CDR3 consists of 15 residues. CDR3 sequence (DNA): TGTGCCAGCAGCTTAGCTAGTTCCGCCTCATATGGCTACACCTTC. Its protein is CASSLASSASYGYTF.

The chain couples TRBV9 to TRBJ2-5, with D possibly being TRBD1 (5 bases). CDR3 length equals 14 residues. The germline gives CDR1 SGDLS, CDR2 YYNGEE. The V end lost 3 bases, the J end lost 5 bases, and 14 bases lay between the germline ends. The CDR3 coding sequence is TGTGCCAGCAGCGGAACCGGCAGGGCGGAGACCCAGTACTTC. Residues: CASSGTGRAETQYF.

The genes are TRBV29-1 and TRBJ1-4; possible D gene TRBD1, 6 bases. The CDR3 covers 13 residues. Germline lookup yields CDR1 SQVTM and CDR2 ANQGSEA. Deletions cut 5 bases from V and 8 bases from J, with 15 bases between. The CDR3 is CSVRTAEGEKLFF. The CDR3 nucleotides are TGCAGCGTTCGGACAGCGGAAGGGGAAAAACTGTTTTTT. The whole variable domain, remainder taken from reference TRBV29-1 and TRBJ1-4, is SAVISQKPSRDICQRGTSLTIQCQVDSQVTMMFWYRQQPGQSLTLIATANQGSEATYESGFVIDKFPISRPNLTFSTLTVSNMSPEDSSIYLCSVRTAEGEKLFFGSGTQLSVL.

The chain combines TRBV2 with TRBJ1-2, with D tentatively TRBD1 (5 bases). The CDR3 sequence is 14 residues long. Germline CDR1 and CDR2: SNHLY and FYNNEI. The V gene lost 5 bases and the J gene lost 2 bases, with 12 bases spanning the gap. CDR3 residues: CASSPEAGNYGYTF. CDR3 DNA: TGTGCCAGCAGTCCCGAGGCAGGGAACTATGGCTACACCTTC.

V is TRBV5-1 and J is TRBJ2-7; maybe TRBD2 (6 bases). The CDR3 is 14 amino acids. V was cut by 4 bases and J by 7 bases, with 18 bases left in between. Germline V gene lookup returns CDR1 SGHRS and CDR2 YFSETQ. The CDR3 DNA sequence: TGCGCCAGCAGCCCTGGCGGGGACCCCCTGGAGCAGTACTTC. Its translation is CASSPGGDPLEQYF.

The CDR3 protein is CASGLNQAEAFF. The CDR3 DNA follows: TGTGCTAGTGGTTTGAATCAGGCAGAAGCTTTCTTT. The rearrangement links TRBV12-5 to TRBJ1-1, with D unresolved. Trimming stripped 2 bases from V and 8 bases from J, with 9 bases between. CDR1 LGHNT and CDR2 FRNRAP come from the germline V gene. The CDR3 totals 12 residues.

This chain links TRBV6-5 with TRBJ1-3; 8 bases align to TRBD1. The CDR3 runs 15 residues. CDR1 is MNHEY and CDR2 is SVGAGI in the germline V gene. The trim removed 5 bases at V and 1 base at J, leaving 4 bases unmatched. CDR3 DNA sequence: TGTGCCAGCAGTCCCAGGGGGCCATCTGGAAACACCATATATTTT. Encoded protein: CASSPRGPSGNTIYF.

The rearrangement joins TRBV20-1 to TRBJ2-5; D remains ambiguous. V was trimmed by 5 bases and J by 4 bases, leaving 8 bases between them. The germline gives CDR1 DFQATT, CDR2 SNEGSKA (reference sequence). This CDR3 contains 11 residues. In nucleotides, the CDR3 is TGCAGTGCTCTCATCGGAGAGACCCAGTACTTC. Amino acid sequence: CSALIGETQYF.

V and J are TRBV6-5 and TRBJ2-5, with D tentatively TRBD2 (6 bases). Between the trimmed V and J ends, which lost 5 bases and 0 bases, there was a span of 10 bases. From germline, CDR1 is MNHEY and CDR2 SVGAGI. CDR3 length equals 14 residues. In DNA, the CDR3 is TGTGCCAGCAGTCTCAGGACTAACCAAGAGACCCAGTACTTC. Residues: CASSLRTNQETQYF.

The V gene is TRBV23-1, the J gene TRBJ2-7; TRBD1 aligns across 7 bases. TRBV23-1 is known as an ORF, though its function is uncertain. V dropped 0 bases and J dropped 4; count of bases not matched to a gene: 6. This CDR3 is 15 amino acids long. Here the CDR3 reads CASSQSQQGDYEQYF. The CDR3, as DNA: TGCGCCAGCAGTCAATCGCAGCAGGGGGATTACGAGCAGTACTTC.

The chain links TRBV10-2 to TRBJ2-1; D gene ambiguous. The V end was cut by 7 bases, the J end by 2 bases, with 15 bases between. Germline CDR1 WSHSY, CDR2 SAAADI. The CDR3 runs 15 residues. CDR3 region: CASIGRASTYNEQFF. For the CDR3, the DNA is TGCGCCAGCATCGGTCGCGCCTCAACCTACAATGAGCAGTTCTTC.

This clone has a single count. This sequence joins TRBV2 and TRBJ1-1; D not certain. The V gene lost 8 bases and the J gene lost 8 bases, with 15 bases spanning the gap. This CDR3 region has 12 residues. CDR1 is SNHLY, CDR2 FYNNEI, per germline. The CDR3 is CASSPQAIEAFF. DNA for the CDR3: TGTGCCAGCTCCCCCCAGGCCATAGAAGCTTTCTTT.

The chain uses TRBV11-2 and TRBJ2-1; 11 bases are a match to TRBD2. Unmatched junction bases numbered 7, after V lost 1 base and J lost 8 bases. The length of the CDR3 is 16 residues. Germline CDR1 SGHAT, CDR2 FQNNGV. The CDR3, as DNA: TGTGCCAGCAGCTTAGGAACTAGCGGGAGTTTCTATGAGCAGTTCTTC. This encodes CASSLGTSGSFYEQFF. Looking up the rest from reference TRBV11-2 and TRBJ2-1 gives the full variable domain: EAGVAQSPRYKIIEKRQSVAFWCNPISGHATLYWYQQILGQGPKLLIQFQNNGVVDDSQLPKDRFSAERLKGVDSTLKIQPAKLEDSAVYLCASSLGTSGSFYEQFFGPGTRLTVL.

The CDR3 protein is CASSLDRSYEQYF. The CDR3 region has the DNA TGTGCCAGCAGCTTGGATCGGTCCTACGAGCAGTACTTC. V and J are TRBV5-4 and TRBJ2-7; D ambiguous. The CDR3 spans 13 residues. Germline V lookup: CDR1 SGHNT, CDR2 YYREEE (reference sequence). The V end lost 0 bases, the J end lost 1 base, and 5 bases lay between the germline ends.

This clone appeared a few times. This sequence joins TRBV29-1 and TRBJ2-7; TRBD2 agrees at 8 bases. Germline assignment: CDR1 SQVTM and CDR2 ANQGSEA. The V segment lost 3 bases and the J segment 7 bases; nucleotides outside the gene matches: 8. The length of the CDR3 is 13 residues. CDR3 DNA: TGCAGCGTTGACTTATCGGCTAGCGGGGAGCAGTACTTC. Translated, it gives CSVDLSASGEQYF.

The chain recombines TRBV7-9 with TRBJ2-5; D might be TRBD1 (5 bases). The CDR3 runs 11 residues. The germline CDR1 and CDR2 sequences are SEHNR and FQNEAQ (reference sequence). V was clipped by 3 bases and J by 9 bases, with 8 bases between them. The CDR3 reads CASSLGQAQYF. CDR3 sequence (DNA): TGTGCCAGCAGCTTGGGGCAGGCCCAGTACTTC.

This chain links TRBV7-9 with TRBJ1-1; TRBD1 might be the D (5 bases). Germline V gene data show CDR1 as SEHNR and CDR2 as FQNEAQ (reference sequence). The CDR3 has 16 residues. V was shortened by 1 base and J by 0 bases, with 12 bases between the two germline ends. DNA of the CDR3: TGTGCCAGCAGCTTAGATCAGGGCCGGATGAACACTGAAGCTTTCTTT. It specifies CASSLDQGRMNTEAFF.

This clone was detected only a few times. V usage is TRBV2 and J usage is TRBJ1-1, with D maybe TRBD1 (5 bases). The V end was cut by 4 bases, the J end by 2 bases, with 20 bases between. Germline CDR1 reads SNHLY; CDR2 reads FYNNEI. CDR3 size: 17 residues. CDR3 region: CASSVEHERGGNTEAFF. For the CDR3, the DNA is TGTGCCAGCAGTGTAGAGCACGAACGGGGGGGAAACACTGAAGCTTTCTTT.

The chain uses TRBV18 and TRBJ1-4; weak D call: TRBD1 (5 bases). Trimming took off 3 bases at V and 4 bases at J, with 6 bases between the two ends. The CDR3 loop spans 13 amino acids. Per the germline V gene, CDR1 is KGHSH and CDR2 is LQKENI. CDR3 in amino acids: CASSPTVNEKLFF. The CDR3, as DNA: TGTGCCAGCTCACCGACAGTTAATGAAAAACTGTTTTTT.

V and J are TRBV3-1 (or the pseudogene TRBV3-2) and TRBJ2-2; 11 bases are a match to TRBD1. J lost 4 bases, V lost 7 bases, and 11 bases had no gene match. The germline gives CDR1 LGHDT, CDR2 YNNKEL (reference sequence). The CDR3 has 17 amino acids. The CDR3 region has the DNA TGTGCCAGCAAGCCCCGAACCGGGACAGGGGGCACCGGGGAGCTGTTTTTT. Protein product: CASKPRTGTGGTGELFF.

The genes are TRBV5-1 and TRBJ1-4; D remains unclear. The germline CDR1 and CDR2 sequences are SGHRS and YFSETQ. V was trimmed by 0 bases and J by 3 bases, leaving 3 bases between them. The CDR3 totals 13 residues. The DNA of the CDR3 is TGCGCCAGCAGCTTGGACTCTAATGAAAAACTGTTTTTT. Translated, it gives CASSLDSNEKLFF.

The chain joins TRBV21-1 to TRBJ2-6; the table gives TRBD2 as D, unverified against the DNA. TRBV21-1 is tagged as a pseudogene. The CDR3 covers 18 residues. The CDR3 is CALTAGEGSSPGANVLTF. CDR3 DNA sequence: TGTGCCCTCACAGCGGGCGAGGGGTCGAGCCCTGGGGCCAACGTCCTGACTTTC.

The V gene is TRBV7-2, the J gene TRBJ2-7; tentatively, D is TRBD2 (6 bases). Trimming removed 5 bases at V and 7 bases at J, with 21 bases between. Germline V CDR1 and CDR2: SGHTA, FQGNSA. The CDR3 extends over 15 amino acids. This chain's CDR3 is CASSRRDSVRGEQYF. The CDR3 nucleotides read TGTGCCAGCAGCAGACGGGACTCCGTCCGGGGGGAGCAGTACTTC.

This chain uses TRBV29-1 with TRBJ2-1, with TRBD2 identical over 8 bases. This CDR3 is 14 amino acids long. Per germline, CDR1 SQVTM and CDR2 ANQGSEA. The V segment lost 8 bases and the J segment 9 bases; nucleotides outside the gene matches: 15. CDR3 in DNA: TGCAGCTCCACCTTAGCGGGAAGCCCTATTGAGCAGTTCTTC. Translated, it gives CSSTLAGSPIEQFF.

The chain combines TRBV12-3 or TRBV12-4 with TRBJ1-1; D remains unclear. V lost 3 bases to trimming and J lost 1 base, with 6 bases between them. The CDR3 spans 13 residues. CDR3 sequence reads: CASSLGENTEAFF. The CDR3, as DNA: TGTGCCAGCAGTTTGGGCGAGAACACTGAAGCTTTCTTT.